Shown below are 4 T cell receptor beta chains from a single sample sequenced in a study of shared clonotypes between healthy human individuals. The assay was immunoSEQ multiplex PCR, and TCRdb's table has in-frame clones only and misses some. This table has under 2,000,000 clones, about 94% appearing once. Selected positively for CCR7 and CD45RO-negative, naive CD8 cells excluded terminally differentiated effector memory CD45RA+ cells. Material: naive CD8+ T cells sorted from blood. The receptors were gathered from a man between 18 and 35 years old in good health.

As regards this clone: A much larger clone differs from this one at a single base, so this may be a read error. The identical CDR3 is also encoded by other nucleotide sequences in the sample. The chain carries TRBV11-3 and TRBJ1-1; D is possibly TRBD1 (5 bases). The V and J ends lost 5 bases and 1 base respectively, with 8 bases between them. From germline, CDR1 is SGHNT and CDR2 YENEEA. This CDR3 region has 13 residues. CDR3 sequence (DNA): TGTGCCAGCAGCCTAGGGGCGAACACTGAAGCTTTCTTT. It yields the protein CASSLGANTEAFF. Variable domain in full (rest from reference TRBV11-3 and TRBJ1-1): EAGVVQSPRYKIIEKKQPVAFWCNPISGHNTLYWYLQNLGQGPELLIRYENEEAVDDSQLPKDRFSAERLKGVDSTLKIQPAELGDSAVYLCASSLGANTEAFFGQGTRLTVV.

The chain's CDR3 is CASSDLTGRGGKLFF. CDR3 DNA sequence: TGTGCCAGCAGTGATCTGACAGGTCGAGGGGGAAAACTGTTTTTT. The chain joins TRBV6-1 to TRBJ1-4; a weak D match, TRBD1 (6 bases). Germline V CDR1 and CDR2: MNHNS, SASEGT. This CDR3 spans 15 amino acids. V gave up 3 bases and J gave up 10 bases, with 18 bases separating them.

The CDR3 loop is CASSDRLSYNEQFF. CDR3 coding DNA: TGTGCCAGCTCGGACCGACTCTCCTACAATGAGCAGTTCTTC. J is TRBJ2-1 and V is TRBV2; D is undetermined. With 8 bases removed from V and 0 bases from J, the gap between germline ends came to 11 bases. The CDR3 is 14 amino acids. CDR1 and CDR2 from the germline V gene are SNHLY and FYNNEI.

This clone was recorded only once. The gene calls are TRBV15 and TRBJ1-1; tentative D call: TRBD1 (6 bases). V was trimmed by 6 bases and J by 5 bases, leaving 16 bases between them. The CDR3 sequence is 14 residues long. Germline loops: CDR1 LNHNV, CDR2 YYDKDF (reference sequence). The CDR3 nucleotides are TGTGCCACCAGACCTACCACAGGGAGTACTGAAGCTTTCTTT. It is translated as CATRPTTGSTEAFF.